The table lists the clone carrying this TCR beta chain with many counts. Its specificity is not known. The library came from three nested PCR rounds adapted from ARM-PCR protocols. TCRdb called the multiplex PCR reads again in MiXCR, with one record for every CDR3 protein. The data hold tens of thousands of distinct CDR3 sequences, with roughly 72% observed a single time. The CDR3 is 16 residues long. With 0 bases removed from V and 2 bases from J, the gap between germline ends came to 8 bases. Germline V CDR1 and CDR2: MNHEY, SVGAGI. The template was RNA from unsorted bulk tissue. Chemotherapy-naive patients with new lung cancer underwent thoracic surgery in China, August–late 2014. These data are taken from a study of tumor and adjacent non-tumor tissue in lung cancer. Whole-study context: On average, productive TCRbeta reads reached around 4 million per sample.

Findings of the study overall: Tumor tissue had significantly higher TCR diversity than normal lung. Top 100 clones took a larger repertoire share in normal lung.

Sequences were obtained from lung tumor tissue. The sequence was obtained from a woman in her thirties or forties with non-small cell lung cancer. V usage is TRBV6-5 and J usage is TRBJ2-6, with TRBD1 as a possible D gene (5 bases). The CDR3 here is CASSYSSGTGANVLTF. DNA for the CDR3: TGTGCCAGCAGTTACTCGTCAGGGACTGGGGCCAACGTCCTGACTTTC.